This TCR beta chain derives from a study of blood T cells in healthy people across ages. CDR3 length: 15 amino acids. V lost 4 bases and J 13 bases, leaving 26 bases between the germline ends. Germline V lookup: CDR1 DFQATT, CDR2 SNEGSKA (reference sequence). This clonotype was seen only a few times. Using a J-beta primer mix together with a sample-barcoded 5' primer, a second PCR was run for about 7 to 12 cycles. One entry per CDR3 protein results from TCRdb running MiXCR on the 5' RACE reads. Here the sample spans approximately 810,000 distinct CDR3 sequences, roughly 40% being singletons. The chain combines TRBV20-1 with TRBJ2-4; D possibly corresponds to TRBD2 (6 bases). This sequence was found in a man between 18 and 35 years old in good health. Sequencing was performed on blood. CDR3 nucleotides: TGCAGTGCTACGGGACCGGGACTCCCCGGCAATGAGCAGTACTTC. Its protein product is CSATGPGLPGNEQYF.